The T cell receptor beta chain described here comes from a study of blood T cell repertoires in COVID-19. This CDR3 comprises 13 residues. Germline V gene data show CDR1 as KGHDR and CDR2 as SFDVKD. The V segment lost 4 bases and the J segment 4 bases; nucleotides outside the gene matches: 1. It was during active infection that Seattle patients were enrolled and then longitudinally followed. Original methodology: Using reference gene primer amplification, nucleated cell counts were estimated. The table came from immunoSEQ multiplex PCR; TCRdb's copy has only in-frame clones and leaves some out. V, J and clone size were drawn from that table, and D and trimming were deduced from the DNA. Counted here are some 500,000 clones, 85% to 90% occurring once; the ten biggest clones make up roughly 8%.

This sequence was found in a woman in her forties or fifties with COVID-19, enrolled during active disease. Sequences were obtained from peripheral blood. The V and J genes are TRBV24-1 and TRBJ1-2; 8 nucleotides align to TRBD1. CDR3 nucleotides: TGTGCCACCAGTGAGGGACAGGCCTATGGCTACACCTTC. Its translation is CATSEGQAYGYTF.